Detailed here is one T cell receptor (beta chain). This clone was observed a single time. The specificity of this receptor is unknown. No base qualities exist here, and no much larger clone lies one base off it. V is trimmed back by 4 bases and J by 1 base, and the junction contains 8 bases that no gene match accounts for. CDR1 MGHRA and CDR2 YSYEKL were looked up in the germline V gene. Counted from cysteine to phenylalanine, this CDR3 has 17 amino acids. The CDR3 DNA has 51 bases and is translated from base 1. Participants in the prospective study were enrolled through a virtual design, were aged about 18 to 90 years, and lived in 24 United States geographic areas. In the prospective study, participants were assigned to cohorts based on the clinical history participants reported in a screening survey and a study questionnaire. ImmuneRACE Cohort 3 recovered participants were defined by two consecutive negative NP/OP PCR tests, healthcare professional clearance, or symptom resolution. Each participant in the prospective study had whole blood, serum and a nasopharyngeal or oropharyngeal swab collected by mobile phlebotomists. Additional blood draws and questionnaires over an approximately 2-month period could optionally be provided by prospective study participants. Before DNA extraction, prospective study blood samples were shipped either frozen or at room temperature.

This sample is drawn from a study of blood T cell repertoires in COVID-19 (dated by TCRdb to 2018 to 2021). Looking at the study overall: Collaborator samples came from the United States, Italy and Spain and covered acute and convalescent phases of COVID-19. HLA class I and class II types, where available, came from metadata supplied by the sample provider rather than from assay-based typing. Subjects who had been exposed to COVID-19, were actively infected with it, or had recovered from it provided the deeply sampled blood TCRbeta repertoires that made up the dataset. Samples were obtained from the ongoing ImmuneRACE study (first 160 participants) and from 1,000 to 1,500 subjects provided by 6 global collaborators. A freely available public database, intended as a resource for researchers studying the immune response to SARS-CoV-2, is where the repertoires were released. The material from the prospective study consisted of cDNA or gDNA derived from T cells, B-cell-depleted T cells, or PBMCs. Nearly every sample came with metadata listing a de-identified subject ID, COVID-19 status, age in years and sex. What the research found in general, with its limitations: The amount of clinical and demographic metadata varied by source and participant and was provided uncurated.

TCRbeta CDR3 regions were amplified from genomic DNA by means of the immunoSEQ Assay, a bias-controlled multiplex PCR. As for the authors' bioinformatics: Within the assay, amplification of reference gene primers was used to estimate how many nucleated cells each sample contained. Sequence reads were collapsed and filtered to measure the absolute abundance of every unique TCRbeta CDR3 rearrangement. For each sample, productive Simpson clonality was calculated as the square root of Simpson's diversity index over productive rearrangements. TCRdb stores this immuneACCESS table with in-frame sequences only. Part of the clones is absent; in the studies checked, under half of the shortfall reflects unresolved V genes, and no reason is known for the rest. Clone size and V and J calls were adopted from that table, with D and trimming inferred from the DNA. This sample holds roughly 280,000 clones; 75% to 90% were observed only once. The top ten clones comprise under 3% of the sample.

The sample taken for sequencing was PBMCs or T cells enriched from blood (not recorded which). Recombination joined TRBV4-1 with TRBJ2-4; 9 middle bases align to TRBD1. This clonotype was obtained from a woman younger than 30 who had recovered from COVID-19. The CDR3 in this case is CASSPGLGTGAKNIQYF. The DNA reads as follows: TGCGCCAGCAGCCCCGGGCTGGGGACAGGGGCCAAAAACATTCAGTACTTC.